The 26 T cell receptor beta chains listed next were all sequenced from one sample in a study of blood T cell repertoires in COVID-19. Produced via immunoSEQ multiplex PCR; TCRdb's table is partial and in-frame only. The data show approximately 240,000 clones, approximately 90% seen once. Sequencing was performed on PBMCs or T cells enriched from blood (not recorded which). These receptors were collected from a woman aged 25 to 39 with acute COVID-19.

The chain joins TRBV11-2 to TRBJ2-7; possibly TRBD2 for D (7 bases). Per the germline V gene, CDR1 is SGHAT and CDR2 is FQNNGV. This CDR3 contains 15 residues. V lost 0 bases and J lost 2, with 11 bases in between. CDR3 in amino acids: CASSLDRGGPYEQYF. CDR3 DNA sequence: TGTGCCAGCAGCTTAGATAGGGGGGGCCCCTACGAGCAGTACTTC.

The gene calls are TRBV6-6 and TRBJ2-7; D is unclear. There are 14 residues in the CDR3. Per germline, CDR1 MNHNY and CDR2 SVGAGI (reference sequence). The germline V and J ends were trimmed by 2 bases and 2 bases, with 10 bases remaining between them. CDR3 sequence reads: CASSYLEETYEQYF. In nucleotides, the CDR3 is TGTGCCAGCAGTTACCTAGAGGAAACCTACGAGCAGTACTTC.

This chain joins TRBV15 and TRBJ1-1; 7 positions match TRBD1. Germline V gives CDR1 LNHNV, CDR2 YYDKDF (reference sequence). V was clipped by 5 bases and J by 1 base; unmatched bases: 7. The CDR3 totals 15 residues. CDR3 sequence reads: CATSGNRGTNTEAFF. CDR3 nucleotides: TGTGCCACCAGCGGAAACAGGGGCACGAACACTGAAGCTTTCTTT.

This clone was detected a few times. The chain links TRBV27 to TRBJ1-5, with D possibly being TRBD1 (6 bases). This CDR3 is built from 16 residues. Per germline, CDR1 MNHEY and CDR2 SMNVEV (reference sequence). V dropped 0 bases and J dropped 3 bases, with 12 bases sitting between them. CDR3 sequence (DNA): TGTGCCAGCAGTTTATCCAGGACAGTTACCAATCAGCCCCAGCATTTT. Translating gives CASSLSRTVTNQPQHF.

This chain uses TRBV9 with TRBJ2-5, with 7 bases fitting TRBD2. The CDR3 is 14 residues long. Germline CDR1 SGDLS, CDR2 YYNGEE. V shed 2 bases and J 5 bases; nucleotides not matched to a gene: 6. The CDR3 is CASSVGAGYETQYF. The CDR3 DNA follows: TGTGCCAGCAGCGTGGGAGCGGGATACGAGACCCAGTACTTC.

V usage is TRBV7-9 and J usage is TRBJ1-4; D uncertain. V lost 5 bases and J lost 4, with 17 bases in between. The CDR3 consists of 16 residues. Germline CDR1 is SEHNR and CDR2 is FQNEAQ (reference sequence). The CDR3 loop reads CASSKRLSGLNEKLFF. The CDR3 DNA follows: TGTGCCAGCAGCAAAAGGCTGTCAGGTCTTAATGAAAAACTGTTTTTT.

The gene calls are TRBV5-1 and TRBJ1-1, with a tentative D call TRBD1 (5 bases). CDR3 length equals 14 residues. CDR1 SGHRS and CDR2 YFSETQ come from the germline V gene. V dropped 4 bases and J dropped 6 bases, with 16 bases sitting between them. Here the CDR3 reads CASSPFGGRPEAFF. The CDR3 DNA follows: TGCGCCAGCAGCCCTTTTGGGGGGAGGCCTGAAGCTTTCTTT.

The chain combines TRBV7-8 with TRBJ2-3; 9 bases map to TRBD2. With 5 bases clipped from V and 0 bases from J, the junction kept 6 bases outside the gene matches. Germline lookup yields CDR1 SGHVS and CDR2 FQNEAQ. This CDR3 region has 16 residues. For the CDR3, the DNA is TGTGCCAGCAGCCCCCGAGCGGGGGGTAGCACAGATACGCAGTATTTT. Translated, it gives CASSPRAGGSTDTQYF.

The chain employs TRBV6-5 and TRBJ2-1; tentatively, D is TRBD1 (6 bases). The V gene lost 6 bases and the J gene lost 8 bases, with 14 bases spanning the gap. Germline CDR1 reads MNHEY; CDR2 reads SVGAGI. The CDR3 loop spans 13 amino acids. CDR3 residues: CASRDGTIDEQFF. The CDR3 region has the DNA TGTGCCAGCAGGGATGGGACAATAGATGAGCAGTTCTTC.

This clone was seen a few times. This chain connects TRBV7-2 to TRBJ2-3; weak D call: TRBD2 (5 bases). The V and J ends lost 5 bases and 2 bases respectively, with 17 bases between them. This CDR3 spans 16 amino acids. CDR1 is SGHTA and CDR2 is FQGNSA in the germline V gene. The CDR3 coding sequence is TGTGCCAGCAGCCCCCGACTACTCCCCACCACAGATACGCAGTATTTT. This codes for CASSPRLLPTTDTQYF.

The V gene is TRBV5-1, the J gene TRBJ2-3, with 10 bases lining up with TRBD2. J was trimmed by 3 bases and V by 5 bases; bases with no gene match: 6. The CDR3 is 15 residues long. CDR1 is SGHRS, CDR2 YFSETQ, per germline. The CDR3 sequence: CASRMSAGGTDTQYF. As DNA, the CDR3 is TGCGCCAGCAGGATGTCAGCGGGGGGGACAGATACGCAGTATTTT.

This clone was recorded once. The J gene is TRBJ2-7, the V gene TRBV28; D is possibly TRBD2 (5 bases). This CDR3 contains 16 residues. Germline V gene sequence: CDR1 MDHEN, CDR2 SYDVKM. With 0 bases removed from V and 0 bases from J, the gap between germline ends came to 12 bases. The DNA of the CDR3 is TGTGCCAGCAGTTTATGGATGGACGGGAACTCCTACGAGCAGTACTTC. The encoded protein is CASSLWMDGNSYEQYF.

This clone came up a few times. This chain joins TRBV5-4 and TRBJ1-2; maybe TRBD1 (5 bases). The CDR3 contains 13 residues. V shed 1 base and J shed 6 bases, with 10 bases lying between them. Per germline, CDR1 SGHNT and CDR2 YYREEE (reference sequence). CDR3 protein: CASSLSSGNGYTF. In DNA form, the CDR3 reads TGTGCCAGCAGCTTGTCATCAGGGAATGGCTACACCTTC.

The chain carries TRBV19 and TRBJ1-2; unclear D gene. The length of the CDR3 is 15 residues. V was cut by 2 bases and J by 0 bases, with 10 bases left in between. Per germline, CDR1 LNHDA and CDR2 SQIVND (reference sequence). CDR3 nucleotides: TGTGCCAGTAGTATATCTGTCACAACTAACTATGGCTACACCTTC. Its translation is CASSISVTTNYGYTF.

The V and J genes are TRBV5-4 and TRBJ1-2, with D perhaps matching TRBD1 (5 bases). This CDR3 is built from 17 residues. Germline-derived CDR1 and CDR2 are SGHNT and YYREEE (reference sequence). Trimming shortened V by 0 bases and J by 6 bases, and 21 bases separated the two germline ends. CDR3 in DNA: TGTGCCAGCAGCTTGGACACCTTCTCCCCAGGGATCCATGGCTACACCTTC. Its protein is CASSLDTFSPGIHGYTF.

V usage is TRBV28 and J usage is TRBJ2-2; 8 bases match TRBD1. J was trimmed by 4 bases and V by 4 bases; bases with no gene match: 5. Germline V gives CDR1 MDHEN, CDR2 SYDVKM. This CDR3 has 15 amino acids. The CDR3 sequence is CASSSHRGVTGELFF. The DNA for the CDR3 is TGTGCCAGCAGTTCGCACAGGGGGGTCACCGGGGAGCTGTTTTTT.

The chain uses TRBV7-2 and TRBJ1-6; TRBD1 matches at 7 bases. The CDR3 is made up of 15 amino acids. Germline CDR1 reads SGHTA; CDR2 reads FQGNSA. J lost 8 bases, V lost 5 bases, and 9 bases had no gene match. The CDR3 DNA follows: TGTGCCAGCAGCGCACAGTGGACAGGTTATTCACCCCTCCACTTT. Translated: CASSAQWTGYSPLHF.

The chain joins TRBV6-5 to TRBJ1-2; the match to TRBD1 covers 8 bases. This CDR3 is 15 amino acids long. Per germline, CDR1 MNHEY and CDR2 SVGAGI. The ends lost 0 bases at V and 6 bases at J; junction bases unmatched: 6. The CDR3 DNA reads as TGTGCCAGCAGTTACTCGAGAGGACAGGGAGATGGCTACACCTTC. Translation gives CASSYSRGQGDGYTF.

This clone was counted once. V gene TRBV2 combines with J gene TRBJ1-4; 10 bases map to TRBD1. The germline V gene encodes CDR1 SNHLY and CDR2 FYNNEI. Losses at the gene ends were 0 bases for V and 7 bases for J; bases not matched to a gene: 5. This CDR3 has 16 residues. The CDR3 nucleotides read TGTGCCAGCAGTGAAGCCCTCGGGACAGGGGTTGAAAAACTGTTTTTT. This encodes CASSEALGTGVEKLFF.

CDR3 coding DNA: TGTGCCAGTAGTAAGGAAGCGGAGCCTTTCACAGATACGCAGTATTTT. It is translated as CASSKEAEPFTDTQYF. V usage is TRBV19 and J usage is TRBJ2-3, with a tentative D call TRBD2 (5 bases). Germline CDR1 LNHDA, CDR2 SQIVND (reference sequence). Trimming stripped 4 bases from V and 2 bases from J, with 16 bases between. CDR3 size: 16 residues.

This sequence joins TRBV18 and TRBJ1-2, with a tentative D call TRBD1 (6 bases). Per the germline V gene, CDR1 is KGHSH and CDR2 is LQKENI. The V and J ends lost 3 bases and 0 bases respectively, with 11 bases between them. The CDR3 is 15 amino acids. The CDR3 DNA is TGTGCCAGCTCACCTCGACAGGACCCTAACTATGGCTACACCTTC. It yields the protein CASSPRQDPNYGYTF.

The CDR3 DNA is TGTGCCAGCAGCCAACACTCCAGGGAGGGTGGCTACACCTTC. It codes for CASSQHSREGGYTF. J is TRBJ1-2 and V is TRBV3-1 (or the pseudogene TRBV3-2); D is perhaps TRBD1 (5 bases). Germline CDR1 and CDR2: LGHDT and YNNKEL (reference sequence). The CDR3 runs to 14 residues. Between the trimmed V and J ends, which lost 2 bases and 7 bases, there was a span of 14 bases.

The rearrangement joins TRBV28 to TRBJ1-5; D is unclear. Looked up from germline, CDR1 is MDHEN and CDR2 is SYDVKM. The V end lost 8 bases, the J end lost 7 bases, and 15 bases lay between the germline ends. This CDR3 region has 13 residues. CDR3 in DNA: TGTGCCAGCCGGGTCGGGGTGGAGCAGCCCCAGCATTTT. It is translated as CASRVGVEQPQHF.

The rearrangement uses TRBV2 and TRBJ1-3; D might be TRBD1 (6 bases). Germline loops: CDR1 SNHLY, CDR2 FYNNEI. There are 14 residues in the CDR3. The V end lost 6 bases, the J end lost 0 bases, and 9 bases lay between the germline ends. The CDR3 here is CASRGQNSGNTIYF. The CDR3 DNA reads as TGTGCCAGCAGGGGACAAAACTCTGGAAACACCATATATTTT.

The rearrangement uses TRBV28 and TRBJ2-7, with D perhaps TRBD2 (6 bases). CDR1 is MDHEN and CDR2 is SYDVKM in the germline V gene. Trimming stripped 8 bases from V and 0 bases from J, with 8 bases between. The CDR3 is made up of 12 amino acids. The CDR3 bases are TGTGCCAGCGGAGGGAGCTCCTACGAGCAGTACTTC. This codes for CASGGSSYEQYF.

The chain links TRBV6-5 to TRBJ2-3, with a possible D match to TRBD2 (7 bases). This CDR3 is 14 amino acids long. V was trimmed by 6 bases and J by 6 bases, leaving 16 bases between them. Germline CDR1 MNHEY, CDR2 SVGAGI. This CDR3 reads CASSLWGGADTQYF. CDR3 coding DNA: TGTGCCAGCAGCCTTTGGGGGGGGGCTGATACGCAGTATTTT.